The rows below give T cell receptor beta chains drawn from one sample of a study of post-analysis software for immune sequencing data. One entry per CDR3 protein results from TCRdb running MiXCR on the PCR reads. The repertoire has roughly 800,000 distinct CDR3 sequences, roughly 50% of them found once; the top ten carry roughly 4.4%. Source material: blood. Receptors were obtained from a girl aged 5 to 17 with multiple sclerosis. Both conserved end residues are part of each CDR3. A D gene is named only where the DNA matches it firmly. A clone size is listed for some rows: how often the clone was seen (once, few, many), or a class if it is expanded.

J gene | V gene | clone size | D gene | CDR3 protein | CDR3 DNA
TRBJ2-1 | TRBV7-2 | - | TRBD2 | CASSLTSGRLDEQFF | TGTGCCAGCAGCTTGACCAGCGGGAGGCTCGATGAGCAGTTCTTC
TRBJ1-5 | TRBV10-3 | - | TRBD1 | CAIRPDRAGPQHF | TGTGCCATCAGACCGGACAGGGCGGGGCCCCAGCATTTT
TRBJ2-1 | TRBV20-1 | few | - | CSASPGIPTYNEQFF | TGCAGTGCTAGCCCAGGGATACCAACCTACAATGAGCAGTTCTTC
TRBJ2-7 | TRBV27 | few | - | CASSFPGPAAYEQYF | TGTGCCAGCAGTTTCCCTGGGCCAGCAGCCTACGAGCAGTACTTC
TRBJ2-5 | TRBV7-2 | - | TRBD2 | CASSRSGRGETQYF | TGTGCCAGCAGCCGTAGCGGGAGAGGGGAGACCCAGTACTTC
TRBJ1-5 | TRBV20-1 | - | - | CSARGKGLGNQPQHF | TGCAGTGCTAGGGGAAAGGGGCTTGGGAATCAGCCCCAGCATTTT
TRBJ1-2 | TRBV27 | - | TRBD1 | CASSLEKGADYGYTF | TGTGCCAGCAGTTTGGAAAAGGGGGCGGACTATGGCTACACCTTC
TRBJ2-7 | TRBV7-2 | - | - | CASSPGVAVFSYEQYF | TGTGCCAGCAGCCCCGGGGTAGCGGTTTTCTCCTACGAGCAGTACTTC
TRBJ1-2 | TRBV7-9 | - | - | CASSLSGREDYGYTF | TGTGCCAGCAGCTTATCGGGTAGAGAGGACTATGGCTACACCTTC
TRBJ2-2 | TRBV6-6 | - | - | CASSSLSGITGELFF | TGTGCCAGCAGTTCTCTCTCAGGGATCACCGGGGAGCTGTTTTTT
TRBJ1-4 | TRBV12-3/TRBV12-4 | - | - | CASTLAVGSGYEKLFF | TGTGCCAGCACCCTAGCGGTTGGATCAGGCTATGAAAAACTGTTTTTT
TRBJ1-1 | TRBV7-9 | - | - | CASTKDTSEAFF | TGTGCCAGCACCAAAGACACATCTGAAGCTTTCTTT
TRBJ2-7 | TRBV12-3/TRBV12-4 | - | - | CASSEGVEQYF | TGTGCCAGCAGTGAGGGGGTCGAGCAGTACTTC
TRBJ2-1 | TRBV7-9 | - | - | CASSLAWENEKFF | TGTGCCAGCAGCTTAGCTTGGGAGAATGAGAAGTTCTTC
TRBJ2-3 | TRBV5-1 | - | - | CASSLEEAARDTQYF | TGCGCCAGCAGCTTGGAGGAGGCGGCCCGGGATACGCAGTATTTT
TRBJ1-4 | TRBV29-1 | - | - | CSVGRTNEKLFF | TGCAGCGTTGGGCGGACTAATGAAAAACTGTTTTTT
TRBJ1-6 | TRBV20-1 | - | - | CSALTAERHNSPLHF | TGCAGTGCTCTCACAGCGGAACGACATAATTCACCCCTCCACTTT
TRBJ1-2 | TRBV12-3/TRBV12-4 | - | - | CASSPRHPANYGYTF | TGTGCCAGCAGTCCCCGACACCCGGCGAACTATGGCTACACCTTC
TRBJ2-5 | TRBV12-3/TRBV12-4 | - | - | CASSHTGRGETQYF | TGTGCCAGCAGCCACACAGGGAGAGGAGAGACCCAGTACTTC
TRBJ2-3 | TRBV20-1 | - | - | CSAGEGPPTDTQYF | TGCAGTGCCGGAGAAGGGCCACCCACAGATACGCAGTATTTT
TRBJ2-7 | TRBV19 | - | - | CASSYGGAGTYEQYF | TGTGCCAGTTCCTATGGCGGGGCGGGCACCTACGAGCAGTACTTC
TRBJ1-2 | TRBV4-1 | many | - | CASSQDWGPNYGYTF | TGCGCCAGCAGCCAAGATTGGGGACCCAACTATGGCTACACCTTC
TRBJ1-5 | TRBV28 | - | TRBD1 | CASSFLDRNQPQHF | TGTGCCAGCAGTTTCTTGGACAGGAATCAGCCCCAGCATTTT
TRBJ2-1 | TRBV12-3/TRBV12-4 | - | TRBD1 | CASSPQGAKDNEQFF | TGTGCCAGCAGCCCCCAGGGGGCTAAGGACAATGAGCAGTTCTTC
TRBJ2-7 | TRBV7-9 | - | - | CASSFTRGNPSYEQYF | TGTGCCAGCAGCTTTACGCGAGGGAACCCCTCCTACGAGCAGTACTTC
TRBJ1-1 | TRBV6-6 | - | - | CASARMNTEAFF | TGTGCCAGCGCGAGGATGAACACTGAAGCTTTCTTT
TRBJ2-4 | TRBV5-6 | - | - | CASSSGSREQYF | TGTGCCAGCAGCTCCGGGTCGAGGGAGCAGTACTTC
TRBJ2-1 | TRBV6-5 | few | TRBD2 | CASSSQSSGLSNEQFF | TGTGCCAGCAGTTCCCAGAGTAGCGGGCTGAGCAATGAGCAGTTCTTC
TRBJ1-1 | TRBV7-9 | - | TRBD1 | CASSQRDRANTEAFF | TGTGCCAGCAGCCAACGGGACAGGGCTAACACTGAAGCTTTCTTT
TRBJ1-2 | TRBV18 | - | - | CASSPPDGGYTF | TGTGCCAGCTCACCACCGGACGGTGGCTACACCTTC
TRBJ2-5 | TRBV7-2 | - | - | CASTSDSRRVGETQYF | TGTGCCAGCACCAGTGACAGTCGTCGGGTGGGGGAGACCCAGTACTTC
TRBJ2-3 | TRBV6-5 | few | TRBD2 | CASTQAGGREYF | TGTGCCAGCACCCAGGCGGGAGGGAGAGAGTATTTT
TRBJ2-5 | TRBV29-1 | - | TRBD2 | CSVAPSGGYQETQYF | TGCAGCGTTGCCCCTAGCGGGGGGTACCAAGAGACCCAGTACTTC
TRBJ2-1 | TRBV20-1 | - | TRBD2 | CSATASGNEESYNEQFF | TGCAGTGCTACAGCTAGCGGGAATGAAGAGTCCTACAATGAGCAGTTCTTC
TRBJ2-6 | TRBV20-1 | - | - | CSARLPVDGANVLTF | TGCAGTGCCCGACTCCCGGTGGATGGGGCCAACGTCCTGACTTTC
TRBJ2-3 | TRBV9 | many | TRBD2 | CASGTGGDTQYF | TGTGCCAGCGGGACCGGGGGGGATACGCAGTATTTT
TRBJ1-2 | TRBV9 | - | - | CASSVEVGGYGYTF | TGTGCCAGCAGCGTGGAGGTAGGGGGCTATGGCTACACCTTC
TRBJ1-2 | TRBV7-9 | few | - | CASSPNRAGSYGYTF | TGTGCCAGCAGCCCAAACAGGGCAGGAAGCTATGGCTACACCTTC
TRBJ2-3 | TRBV25-1 | - | - | CASSEVMGRESTDTQYF | TGTGCCAGCAGTGAGGTGATGGGCAGGGAGAGCACAGATACGCAGTATTTT
TRBJ2-3 | TRBV15 | - | - | CATSRSGGDTDTQYF | TGTGCCACCAGCAGATCCGGGGGAGACACAGATACGCAGTATTTT
TRBJ1-2 | TRBV4-2 | - | - | CASSLVRPVPGYGYTF | TGTGCCAGCAGCTTAGTTCGCCCCGTCCCAGGCTATGGCTACACCTTC
TRBJ2-7 | TRBV7-2 | - | TRBD2 | CASSHGGVAGVYEQYF | TGTGCCAGCAGCCACGGAGGAGTAGCGGGAGTTTACGAGCAGTACTTC
TRBJ1-1 | TRBV12-3/TRBV12-4 | - | - | CASRPDTNTEAFF | TGTGCCAGCAGACCGGACACGAACACTGAAGCTTTCTTT
TRBJ2-7 | TRBV5-1 | - | TRBD2 | CASSRQGLAGGGTYEQYF | TGCGCCAGCAGCCGACAGGGGCTAGCGGGAGGGGGAACCTACGAGCAGTACTTC
TRBJ1-2 | TRBV25-1 | - | - | CASSDTGRVYGYTF | TGTGCCAGCAGTGATACGGGCAGGGTCTATGGCTACACCTTC
TRBJ2-1 | TRBV20-1 | - | TRBD2 | CSARALTSGIVNEQFF | TGCAGTGCTAGAGCCTTGACTAGCGGGATCGTCAATGAGCAGTTCTTC
TRBJ2-3 | TRBV29-1 | - | - | CSVDGGRAASTDTQYF | TGCAGCGTTGATGGAGGACGGGCTGCTAGCACAGATACGCAGTATTTT
TRBJ2-3 | TRBV3-1 | - | - | CASSQGVRASPSTDTQYF | TGTGCCAGCAGCCAAGGGGTTCGGGCTAGCCCGAGCACAGATACGCAGTATTTT
TRBJ2-5 | TRBV4-3 | - | - | CASSQDLRGSETQYF | TGCGCCAGCAGCCAAGATCTTCGGGGGTCCGAGACCCAGTACTTC
TRBJ2-1 | TRBV5-1 | - | TRBD1 | CASSPRTGDNEQFF | TGCGCCAGCAGCCCAAGGACAGGGGACAATGAGCAGTTCTTC
TRBJ1-1 | TRBV12-3/TRBV12-4 | - | - | CASRPGPLFEAFF | TGTGCCAGCAGACCGGGACCGCTCTTTGAAGCTTTCTTT
TRBJ1-2 | TRBV5-1 | - | - | CASSLQPGEGYGYTF | TGCGCCAGCAGCTTGCAACCGGGAGAAGGCTATGGCTACACCTTC
TRBJ2-3 | TRBV12-3/TRBV12-4 | few | TRBD2 | CASSLGLAPQYF | TGTGCCAGCAGTCTCGGACTAGCGCCGCAGTATTTT
TRBJ2-7 | TRBV20-1 | - | - | CSARAPPTYYEQYF | TGCAGTGCTAGAGCCCCGCCGACTTACTACGAGCAGTACTTC